This T cell receptor (beta chain) stems from a study of OX40 agonist ivuxolimab in advanced cancers. Looking at the study overall: The costimulatory receptor OX40 (CD134) was targeted by ivuxolimab, a fully human IgG2 agonistic monoclonal antibody. The purpose of peripheral TCRbeta sequencing was to test whether ivuxolimab changed TCR sequence diversity and led to clonal T-cell expansion. Partial responses occurred in three dose-escalation patients: two with cutaneous melanoma and one with hepatocellular carcinoma. A male proportion of around 80% and a mean age of 60 years, ranging from roughly 20 to 80, were recorded for the dose-escalation cohort. Patients were allowed to have had prior anti-PD-1, anti-PD-L1 or anti-CTLA-4 therapy, and around 40% of the dose-escalation patients had previously received checkpoint inhibitors. Intravenous ivuxolimab was administered to patients every 2 weeks at six dose levels: 0.01, 0.1, 0.3, 1.5, 3 and 10 mg/kg. Among the roughly 52 dose-escalation patients, about 20 had hepatocellular carcinoma, approximately 15 melanoma, 9 renal cell carcinoma and 9 head and neck cancer. The monotherapy dose-escalation portion (N ≈ 50 patients) of the phase I ivuxolimab trial is reported in the paper. Overall study results and their limits: In partial responders in the 0.1-3.0 mg/kg groups, normalized peripheral clonal expansion was found to be among the lowest, especially among CD8+ T cells. On average, CD8+ T cells showed more expanded clones than CD4+ T cells after ivuxolimab. At doses of 0.1 to 3.0 mg/kg, clonal expansion of both CD4+ and CD8+ T cells in blood was seen between baseline and week 6. The antigen specificity of the peripheral T cells that underwent clonal expansion was not determined. Low levels of normalized T-cell clonal expansion were also shown by some nonresponding patients.

Between the V and J ends, shortened by 7 bases and 5 bases respectively, the junction contains 8 bases. CDR1 and CDR2 are read off the germline V gene as MNHEY and SVGAGI. The CDR3 covers 11 residues, taking in both the cysteine and the phenylalanine. CDR3 DNA is the only sequence kept; it has 33 bases, read in frame from the first base. Genomic DNA was isolated from the sorted cells so that the TCRbeta CDR3 region could be sequenced. TCRbeta CDR3 regions were sequenced using the immunoSEQ Assay. TCRdb's version of the immuneACCESS table is confined to in-frame rearrangements and falls short of the full clone set. An unresolved V gene accounts for under half of the shortfall where checked; the remainder is of unknown origin. Here the sample has 80,000 or so clones; roughly 87% occur a single time. Jointly, the top ten make up 0.3% to 0.4% of the sample. Patients with autoimmune disease history or receiving systemic immunosuppression were excluded from the trial. Peripheral blood for TCR sequencing was collected from all dose cohorts at baseline, on cycle 4 day 1, and on cycle 7 day 1. The samples were drawn from a first-in-human, open-label, multicenter phase I dose-escalation trial of ivuxolimab. Adults with locally advanced or metastatic head and neck squamous cell, hepatocellular, melanoma or renal cell carcinoma were enrolled in the trial. CD4+ and CD8+ T cells were sorted separately from peripheral blood before TCR sequencing.

As concerns this clone: No cognate antigen has been identified for it. No qualities accompany the bases; no much larger clone lies one base away.

The source material was CD4+ or CD8+ T cells sorted from blood, sampled in a trial of the OX40 agonist ivuxolimab. The sequence is built from TRBV6-5 and TRBJ2-5, with no confidently assigned D gene. The origin of this receptor is an adult with an advanced solid tumor such as melanoma, head and neck, liver or kidney cancer. CDR3 sequence: CASTKSETQYF. Read as DNA, the sequence is TGTGCCAGCACAAAATCGGAGACCCAGTACTTC.